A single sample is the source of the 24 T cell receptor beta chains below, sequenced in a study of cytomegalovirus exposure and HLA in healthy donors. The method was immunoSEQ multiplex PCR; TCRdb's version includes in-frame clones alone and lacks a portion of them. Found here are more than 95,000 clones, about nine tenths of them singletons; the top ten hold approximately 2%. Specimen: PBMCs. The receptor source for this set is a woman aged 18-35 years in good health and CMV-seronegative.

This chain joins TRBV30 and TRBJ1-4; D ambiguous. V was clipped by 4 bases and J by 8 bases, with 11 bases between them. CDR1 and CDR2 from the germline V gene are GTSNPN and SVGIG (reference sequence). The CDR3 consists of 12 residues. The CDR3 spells CAWKDWTEKLFF. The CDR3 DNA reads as TGTGCCTGGAAGGACTGGACCGAAAAACTGTTTTTT.

The CDR3 DNA reads TGTGCCAGCAGCCCGAGGGTAGGGGCCAACGTCCTGACTTTC. Its translation is CASSPRVGANVLTF. This chain connects TRBV11-3 to TRBJ2-6; TRBD2 might be the D (5 bases). The CDR3 is 14 amino acids. Germline CDR1 reads SGHNT; CDR2 reads YENEEA. Trimming stripped 5 bases from V and 4 bases from J, with 9 bases between.

The CDR3 DNA reads TGTGCCAGCAGCTTAGCGGGATCGGGATTCACAGATACGCAGTATTTT. Amino acid sequence: CASSLAGSGFTDTQYF. This rearrangement joins TRBV7-2 to TRBJ2-3; D possibly corresponds to TRBD2 (5 bases). The CDR3 contains 16 residues. Germline V gene sequence: CDR1 SGHTA, CDR2 FQGNSA. V was pared by 0 bases and J by 2 bases, with 12 bases between.

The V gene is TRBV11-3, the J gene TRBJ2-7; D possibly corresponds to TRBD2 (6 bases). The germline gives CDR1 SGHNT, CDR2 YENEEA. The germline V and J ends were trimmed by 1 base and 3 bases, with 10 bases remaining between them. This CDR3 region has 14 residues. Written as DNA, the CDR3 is TGTGCCAGCAGCTTAGTCACTAGCAGCTACGAGCAGTACTTC. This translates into CASSLVTSSYEQYF. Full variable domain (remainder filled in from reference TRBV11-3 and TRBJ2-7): EAGVVQSPRYKIIEKKQPVAFWCNPISGHNTLYWYLQNLGQGPELLIRYENEEAVDDSQLPKDRFSAERLKGVDSTLKIQPAELGDSAVYLCASSLVTSSYEQYFGPGTRLTVT.

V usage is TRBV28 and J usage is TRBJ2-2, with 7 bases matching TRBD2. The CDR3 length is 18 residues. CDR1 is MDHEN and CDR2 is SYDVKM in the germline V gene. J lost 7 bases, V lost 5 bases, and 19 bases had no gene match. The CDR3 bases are TGTGCCAGCAGTGTCCTAGCGTCCCGGGGGGACTTTATCGGGGAGCTGTTTTTT. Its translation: CASSVLASRGDFIGELFF.

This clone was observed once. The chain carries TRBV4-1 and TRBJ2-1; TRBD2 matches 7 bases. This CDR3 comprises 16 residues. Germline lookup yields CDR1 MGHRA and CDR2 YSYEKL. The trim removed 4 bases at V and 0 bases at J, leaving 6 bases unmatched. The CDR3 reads CASSPRGGSSYNEQFF. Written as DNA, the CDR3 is TGCGCCAGCAGCCCTCGGGGCGGGAGCTCCTACAATGAGCAGTTCTTC.

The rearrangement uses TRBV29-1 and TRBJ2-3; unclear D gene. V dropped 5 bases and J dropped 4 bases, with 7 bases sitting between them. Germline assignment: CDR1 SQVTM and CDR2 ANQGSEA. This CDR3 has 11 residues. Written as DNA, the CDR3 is TGCAGCGTTCCGAGTCCAGATACGCAGTATTTT. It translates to CSVPSPDTQYF.

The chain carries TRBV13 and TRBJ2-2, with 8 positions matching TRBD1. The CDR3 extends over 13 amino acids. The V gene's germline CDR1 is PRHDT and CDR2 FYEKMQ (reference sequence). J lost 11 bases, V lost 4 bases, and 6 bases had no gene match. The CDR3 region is CASSSGDRQELFF. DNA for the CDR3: TGTGCCAGCAGCTCCGGGGACAGGCAAGAGCTGTTTTTT.

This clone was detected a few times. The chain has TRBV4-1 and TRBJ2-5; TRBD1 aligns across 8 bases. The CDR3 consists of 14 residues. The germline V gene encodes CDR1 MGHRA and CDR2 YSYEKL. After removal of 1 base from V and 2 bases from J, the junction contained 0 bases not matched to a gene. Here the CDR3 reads CASSQGDRQETQYF. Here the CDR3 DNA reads TGCGCCAGCAGCCAAGGGGACAGGCAAGAGACCCAGTACTTC.

The CDR3 region is CAARDRSTGELFF. For the CDR3, the DNA is TGTGCCGCCCGGGACAGATCAACCGGGGAGCTGTTTTTT. The gene calls are TRBV6-5 and TRBJ2-2, with 7 positions matching TRBD1. Germline loops: CDR1 MNHEY, CDR2 SVGAGI. J was trimmed by 5 bases and V by 11 bases; bases with no gene match: 8. The CDR3 extends over 13 amino acids.

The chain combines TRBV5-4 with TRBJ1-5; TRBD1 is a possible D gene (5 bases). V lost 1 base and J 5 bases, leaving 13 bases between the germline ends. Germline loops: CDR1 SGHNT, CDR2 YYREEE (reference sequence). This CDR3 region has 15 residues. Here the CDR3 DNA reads TGTGCCAGCAGCTTGCTGCCGGGGGGGGATCAGCCCCAGCATTTT. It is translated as CASSLLPGGDQPQHF.

DNA for the CDR3: TGTGCCAGCAGTCTTCTAGCGGGAGGTTCCACCGGGGAGCTGTTTTTT. Amino acid sequence: CASSLLAGGSTGELFF. V is TRBV27 and J is TRBJ2-2; 11 bases match TRBD2. The V and J ends lost 5 bases and 4 bases, in that order; junction bases with no gene match: 6. This CDR3 is built from 16 residues. CDR1 is MNHEY and CDR2 is SMNVEV in the germline V gene (reference sequence).

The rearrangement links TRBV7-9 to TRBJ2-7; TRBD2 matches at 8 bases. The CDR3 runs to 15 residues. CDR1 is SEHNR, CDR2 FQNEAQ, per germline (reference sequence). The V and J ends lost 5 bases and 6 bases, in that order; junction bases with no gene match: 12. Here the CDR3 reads CASSTFGTRYPEQYF. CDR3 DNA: TGTGCCAGCAGCACGTTCGGGACTAGATATCCCGAGCAGTACTTC.

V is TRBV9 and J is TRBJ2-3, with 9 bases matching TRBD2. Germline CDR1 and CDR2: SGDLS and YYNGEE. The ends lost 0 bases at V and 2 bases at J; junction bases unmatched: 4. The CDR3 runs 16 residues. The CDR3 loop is CASSVDSGSPTDTQYF. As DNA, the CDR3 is TGTGCCAGCAGCGTAGATAGCGGGAGCCCCACAGATACGCAGTATTTT.

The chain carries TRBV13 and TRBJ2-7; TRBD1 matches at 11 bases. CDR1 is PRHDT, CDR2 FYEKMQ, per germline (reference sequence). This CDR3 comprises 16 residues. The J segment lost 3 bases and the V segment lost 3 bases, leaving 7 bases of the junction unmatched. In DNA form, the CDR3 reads TGTGCCAGCAGCTTGGGACAGGGGGGCGCGATCTACGAGCAGTACTTC. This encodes CASSLGQGGAIYEQYF.

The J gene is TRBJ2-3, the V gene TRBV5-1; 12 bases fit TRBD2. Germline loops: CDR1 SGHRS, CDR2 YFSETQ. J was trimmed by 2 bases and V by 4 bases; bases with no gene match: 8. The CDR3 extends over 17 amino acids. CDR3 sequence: CASSRGLAGSFTDTQYF. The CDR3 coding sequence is TGCGCCAGCAGCCGAGGACTAGCGGGGTCATTCACAGATACGCAGTATTTT.

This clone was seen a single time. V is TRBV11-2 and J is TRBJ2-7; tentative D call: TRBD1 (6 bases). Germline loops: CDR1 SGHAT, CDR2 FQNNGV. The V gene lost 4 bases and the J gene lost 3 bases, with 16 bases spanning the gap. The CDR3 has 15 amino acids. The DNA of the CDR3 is TGTGCCAGCAGCTCCATAGGGGGTAGTGTCTACGAGCAGTACTTC. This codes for CASSSIGGSVYEQYF.

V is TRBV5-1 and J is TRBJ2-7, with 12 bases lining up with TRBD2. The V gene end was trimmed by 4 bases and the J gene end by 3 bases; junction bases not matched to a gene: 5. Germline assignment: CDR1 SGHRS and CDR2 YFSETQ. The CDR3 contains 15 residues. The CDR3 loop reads CASSQTSGRNYEQYF. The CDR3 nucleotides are TGCGCCAGCAGCCAAACTAGCGGGAGGAACTACGAGCAGTACTTC.

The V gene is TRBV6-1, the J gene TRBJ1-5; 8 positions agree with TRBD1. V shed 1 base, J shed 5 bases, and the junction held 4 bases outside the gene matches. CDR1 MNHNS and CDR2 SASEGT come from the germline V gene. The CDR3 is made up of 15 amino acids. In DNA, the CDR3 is TGTGCCAGCAGTGAAGACGGACAGGGCGATCAGCCCCAGCATTTT. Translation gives CASSEDGQGDQPQHF.

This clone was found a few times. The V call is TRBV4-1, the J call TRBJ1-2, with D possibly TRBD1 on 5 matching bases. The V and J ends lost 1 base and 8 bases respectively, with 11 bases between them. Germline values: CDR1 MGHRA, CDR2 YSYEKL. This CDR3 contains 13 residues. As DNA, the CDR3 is TGCGCCAGCAGCCAAGTCAGGGTCCCGGGCTACACCTTC. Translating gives CASSQVRVPGYTF.

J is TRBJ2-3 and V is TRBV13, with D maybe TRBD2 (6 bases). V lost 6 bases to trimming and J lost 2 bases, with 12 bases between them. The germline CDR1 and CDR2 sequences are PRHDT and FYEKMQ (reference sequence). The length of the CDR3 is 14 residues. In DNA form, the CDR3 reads TGTGCCAGCAGTACAACGGGAGACACAGATACGCAGTATTTT. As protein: CASSTTGDTDTQYF.

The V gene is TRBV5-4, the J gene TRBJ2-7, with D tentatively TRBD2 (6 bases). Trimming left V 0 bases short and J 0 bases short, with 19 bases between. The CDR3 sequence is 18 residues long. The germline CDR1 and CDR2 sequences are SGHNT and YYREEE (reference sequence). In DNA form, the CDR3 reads TGTGCCAGCAGCTTGGTTCCCAGGACTACCTCGAGCTCCTACGAGCAGTACTTC. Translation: CASSLVPRTTSSSYEQYF. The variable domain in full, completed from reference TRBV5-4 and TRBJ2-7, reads ETGVTQSPTHLIKTRGQQVTLRCSSQSGHNTVSWYQQALGQGPQFIFQYYREEENGRGNFPPRFSGLQFPNYSSELNVNALELDDSALYLCASSLVPRTTSSSYEQYFGPGTRLTVT.

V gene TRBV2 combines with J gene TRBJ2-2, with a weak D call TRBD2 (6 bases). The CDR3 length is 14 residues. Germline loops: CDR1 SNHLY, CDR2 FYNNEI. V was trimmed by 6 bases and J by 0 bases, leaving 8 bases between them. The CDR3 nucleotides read TGTGCCAGCAGATGGGGGGCGAACACCGGGGAGCTGTTTTTT. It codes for CASRWGANTGELFF.

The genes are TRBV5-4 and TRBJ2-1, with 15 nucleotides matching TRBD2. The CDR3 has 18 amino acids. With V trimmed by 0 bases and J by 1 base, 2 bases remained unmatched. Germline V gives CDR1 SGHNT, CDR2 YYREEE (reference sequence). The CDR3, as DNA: TGTGCCAGCAGCTTGGCGGGACTAGCGGGAGGTTCCTACAATGAGCAGTTCTTC. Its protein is CASSLAGLAGGSYNEQFF.